This is a list of T cell receptor beta chains from one sample in a study of Ad26.COV2.S vaccination and SARS-CoV-2 variants. Profiled with immunoSEQ multiplex PCR; TCRdb holds only in-frame clones, not every one. The sample has approximately 450,000 clones; approximately 92% are singletons. The sequenced sample was peripheral blood, obtained in a trial of Ad26.COV2.S vaccine versus placebo. The receptors here all came from a person between 18 and 65 years old who received the Ad26.COV2.S COVID-19 vaccine or a placebo. Both conserved end residues are part of each CDR3. A D gene is named only where the DNA matches it firmly. Size tells how often a clone was seen (once, few, many) or the class of an expanded clone, and some rows leave it out.

clone_size	d_call	j_call	v_call	cdr3_nt	cdr3_aa
-	TRBD2	TRBJ2-5	TRBV5-1	TGCGCCAGCAGCTTTGCGGGAGTGGGGTTAGGAGAGACCCAGTACTTC	CASSFAGVGLGETQYF
-	TRBD2	TRBJ2-1	TRBV30	TGTGCCCCCGGGACTAGCGGGAGCAATGAGCAGTTCTTC	CAPGTSGSNEQFF
-	TRBD2	TRBJ2-1	TRBV9	TGTGCCAGCAGCGTAGAGGCTAGCGGGAGTTTTTATGAGCAGTTCTTC	CASSVEASGSFYEQFF
few	-	TRBJ1-2	TRBV18	TGTGCCAGCTCGTATGGGACTGCCCCTAACTATGGCTACACCTTC	CASSYGTAPNYGYTF
once	TRBD2	TRBJ2-7	TRBV6-2/TRBV6-3	TGTGCCAGCAGTTACTCGACACTAGCGGGAGAAGCCTACGAGCAGTACTTC	CASSYSTLAGEAYEQYF
-	-	TRBJ2-7	TRBV7-9	TGTGCCAGCAGCTCTAGCGTCTCCTACGAGCAGTACTTC	CASSSSVSYEQYF
-	-	TRBJ2-5	TRBV7-9	TGTGCCAGCAGCTTAGGGCAGAACACACAAGAGACCCAGTACTTC	CASSLGQNTQETQYF
-	-	TRBJ2-1	TRBV6-5	TGTGCCAGCAGGTCGGCTAATGAGCAGTTCTTC	CASRSANEQFF
-	TRBD1	TRBJ2-7	TRBV3-1/TRBV3-2	TGTGCCAGCAGCCAGGTAATTACAGGGGGCTACGAGCAGTACTTC	CASSQVITGGYEQYF
-	-	TRBJ1-2	TRBV15	TGTGCCACCAGCAGAGAGCGCTATGGCTACACCTTC	CATSRERYGYTF
-	TRBD1	TRBJ2-7	TRBV6-1	TGTGCCAGCAGTGAAGGTGGGACAGCCTACGAGCAGTACTTC	CASSEGGTAYEQYF
once	-	TRBJ1-3	TRBV5-1	TGCGCCAGCAGCTTGGCCGCTTCCTCGGGCTCTGGAAACACCATATATTTT	CASSLAASSGSGNTIYF
-	-	TRBJ2-4	TRBV2	TGTGCCAGCACTAGCGCAGCCAAAAACATTCAGTACTTC	CASTSAAKNIQYF
few	-	TRBJ2-1	TRBV6-2/TRBV6-3	TGTGCCAGCAGTTTTTCCCCGGACGCAAGCTCCTACAATGAGCAGTTCTTC	CASSFSPDASSYNEQFF
-	TRBD2	TRBJ2-1	TRBV19	TGTGCCAGTAGTCTACGGACTAGAGGGCACAATGAGCAGTTCTTC	CASSLRTRGHNEQFF
-	-	TRBJ2-2	TRBV5-1	TGCGCCAGCAGCAGGGGCCAGAACACCGGGGAGCTGTTTTTT	CASSRGQNTGELFF
-	-	TRBJ1-5	TRBV24-1	TGTGCCACCAGTGACGATCAAGGAGGGGGGGCGAATCAGCCCCAGCATTTT	CATSDDQGGGANQPQHF
-	-	TRBJ2-1	TRBV10-3	TGTGCCATCAGTGAGTCGGTAGGGGCCAACCTCAATGAGCAGTTCTTC	CAISESVGANLNEQFF
once	-	TRBJ2-7	TRBV6-6	TGTGCCAGCAGCTGGGATCTAGACTACGAGCAGTACTTC	CASSWDLDYEQYF
-	TRBD2	TRBJ2-5	TRBV6-2/TRBV6-3	TGTGCCAGCAGTTCCGTAGCGGGGGTGAGGAGAGAGACCCAGTACTTC	CASSSVAGVRRETQYF
-	-	TRBJ1-1	TRBV30	TGTGCCTGGATGGTAGGGGGAGCCACTGAAGCTTTCTTT	CAWMVGGATEAFF
few	-	TRBJ2-5	TRBV5-1	TGCGCCAGCAGCTTGGAAGAGACCCAGTACTTC	CASSLEETQYF
-	-	TRBJ2-1	TRBV15	TGTGCCACCAGCATAGGGTCGAACATCAATGAGCAGTTCTTC	CATSIGSNINEQFF
-	-	TRBJ2-7	TRBV4-3	TGCGCCAGCAGCCAAGATCCGGTTAGCTCCTACGAGCAGTACTTC	CASSQDPVSSYEQYF
-	-	TRBJ1-2	TRBV6-6	TGTGCCAGCAGTTACTCGGGCAGGGGCACCTTC	CASSYSGRGTF
-	TRBD1	TRBJ1-1	TRBV6-2/TRBV6-3	TGTGCCAGCAGCCTGACCGGGACAGGGGGGATTGAAGCTTTCTTT	CASSLTGTGGIEAFF
-	TRBD1	TRBJ2-1	TRBV6-1	TGTGCCAGCAGTGAAGCGCTTGGGACAGGGGTCAATGAGCAGTTCTTC	CASSEALGTGVNEQFF
once	-	TRBJ2-5	TRBV6-1	TGTGCCAGCAGTGACCCTTCATTTCCCCAGTACTTC	CASSDPSFPQYF
few	-	TRBJ1-5	TRBV11-1	TGTGCCAGCAGCTTAGCGGAGAATCAGCCCCAGCATTTT	CASSLAENQPQHF
-	-	TRBJ2-3	TRBV4-1	TGCGCCAGCAGCCAAGAGAGGTCAGACACAGATACGCAGTATTTT	CASSQERSDTDTQYF
-	-	TRBJ2-2	TRBV11-3	TGTGCCAGCGGTCTAGTACCCACCGGGGAGCTGTTTTTT	CASGLVPTGELFF
-	-	TRBJ1-6	TRBV30	TGTGCCTGGAGTCCCGGCCAGCTAAACTCACCCCTCCACTTT	CAWSPGQLNSPLHF
-	-	TRBJ1-2	TRBV30	TGTGCCTGGAGTGTACGTGGTATCTCGTATGGCTACACCTTC	CAWSVRGISYGYTF
-	-	TRBJ1-2	TRBV7-2	TGTGCCAGCAGCCCAGCGACCGAAAACTATGGCTACACCTTC	CASSPATENYGYTF
-	TRBD2	TRBJ2-1	TRBV3-1/TRBV3-2	TGTGCCAGCAGCCAAAGGGCGGGAGGTGAGCAGTTCTTC	CASSQRAGGEQFF
-	TRBD2	TRBJ2-1	TRBV4-1	TGCGCCAGCAGGAACCCGGGACTAGCGGAAAAGAGCTCCTACAATGAGCAGTTCTTC	CASRNPGLAEKSSYNEQFF
-	-	TRBJ1-1	TRBV3-1/TRBV3-2	TGTGCCAGCAGTCATGGGACGGAAAACACTGAAGCTTTCTTT	CASSHGTENTEAFF
-	-	TRBJ2-5	TRBV18	TGTGCCAGCTCACCACCCCAAGAGACCCAGTACTTC	CASSPPQETQYF
-	-	TRBJ2-4	TRBV4-3	TGCGCCAGCAGCCAAGAAGAGGGGGAAAACATTCAGTACTTC	CASSQEEGENIQYF
-	TRBD1	TRBJ1-2	TRBV27	TGTGCCAGCAGTTTCCCCACCATGGGACAGGGTACTGGCTACACCTTC	CASSFPTMGQGTGYTF
few	-	TRBJ1-6	TRBV5-1	TGCGCCAGCAGCTTGGTCCAGGAGGGCTCACCCCTCCACTTT	CASSLVQEGSPLHF
-	TRBD2	TRBJ2-3	TRBV30	TGTGCCTGGTGGACTAGAGGAGGCGCAGATACGCAGTATTTT	CAWWTRGGADTQYF
once	TRBD2	TRBJ2-1	TRBV9	TGTGCCAGCAGCGTAGGAGCGGGAATTTCCTACAATGAGCAGTTCTTC	CASSVGAGISYNEQFF
-	-	TRBJ2-7	TRBV9	TGTGCCAGCAGCCCCATTGGGGGGCCGGCCGTCGAGCAGTACTTC	CASSPIGGPAVEQYF
-	TRBD2	TRBJ2-3	TRBV5-1	TGCGCCAGCAGCTTGGCGGCGGGAGGGACAGATACGCAGTATTTT	CASSLAAGGTDTQYF
once	TRBD2	TRBJ2-2	TRBV2	TGTGCCAGCAGTGGACTAGCGGGAGCCGGGGAGCTGTTTTTT	CASSGLAGAGELFF
few	-	TRBJ1-1	TRBV7-9	TGTGCCAGCAGCTTTATCGGTCAGAACACTGAAGCTTTCTTT	CASSFIGQNTEAFF
-	-	TRBJ2-7	TRBV5-6	TGTGCCAGCAGTATTAGGGACTACGAGCAGTACTTC	CASSIRDYEQYF
-	TRBD1	TRBJ2-7	TRBV4-1	TGCGCCAGCAGCCAAGGGACAGGGGGCGCGTACGAGCAGTACTTC	CASSQGTGGAYEQYF